A selection of T cell receptor beta chains follows, all from one sample in a study of T cell responses to AZD1222 COVID-19 vaccine. Sequencing used immunoSEQ multiplex PCR; TCRdb keeps in-frame clones, though not all of them. The table lists fewer than 80,000 clones, 79% of them singletons. The sample was peripheral blood, taken on day 0 of MenACWY control vaccination. These receptors were taken from an adult in good health. The CDR3 runs from the conserved cysteine through the conserved F or W. A D gene is named only where the DNA matches it firmly. Clone size is given for some rows only: seen once, a few or many times, or a class if the clone is expanded.

>-|TRBV6-1|-|TRBJ2-5
TGTGCCAGCAGTTGGAGCTCTGGCCTAGAGACCCAGTACTTC
CASSWSSGLETQYF
>-|TRBV4-3|TRBD2|TRBJ2-2
TGCGCCCGCCGCCCCCGGGGAGCGGGGGGCGGGAGCGCCGGGGAGCTGTTTTTT
CARRPRGAGGGSAGELFF
>-|TRBV6-5|-|TRBJ1-4
TGTGCCAGCAAACCCTTGGGGGCTTTTAATGAAAAACTGTTTTTT
CASKPLGAFNEKLFF
>few|TRBV30|TRBD1|TRBJ1-2
TGTGCCTGGAGGGGCCGTGTGACAGGGGTTGGTAGCGTGAGAGGCTACACCTTC
CAWRGRVTGVGSVRGYTF
>-|TRBV2|TRBD1|TRBJ2-7
TGTGCCAGCTCCTCGGACAGGAGCTCCTACGAGCAGTACTTC
CASSSDRSSYEQYF
>-|TRBV27|TRBD1|TRBJ1-1
TGTGCCAGCAGAAGCAGGGGGGGGTTCACTGAAGCTTTCTTT
CASRSRGGFTEAFF
>once|TRBV30|-|TRBJ1-4
TGTGCCTGGAGAGACGTTGAAAAACTGTTTTTT
CAWRDVEKLFF
>-|TRBV30|-|TRBJ1-3
TGTGCCTGGAGTCTCGTTGGAAACACCATATATTTT
CAWSLVGNTIYF
>-|TRBV3-1/TRBV3-2|TRBD2|TRBJ2-2
TGTGCCAGCAGCCAAAGGGCGGGGGCGAACACCGGGGAGCTGTTTTTT
CASSQRAGANTGELFF
>-|TRBV5-8|-|TRBJ2-5
TGTGCCAGCAGCTTGGATGGGATACAAGAGACCCAGTACTTC
CASSLDGIQETQYF
>-|TRBV4-3|-|TRBJ2-2
TGCGCCAGCAGCCTTATCTCATACAGGGATACCGGGGAGCTGTTTTTT
CASSLISYRDTGELFF
>-|TRBV21-1|-|TRBJ1-1
TGTGCCAGCAGCAAAGAAAGGGACGGGGCAAACACTGAAGCTTTCTTT
CASSKERDGANTEAFF
>few|TRBV30|-|TRBJ1-1
TGTGCCTGGCTGGGACTGCCCCTGAACACTGAAGCTTTCTTT
CAWLGLPLNTEAFF
>-|TRBV7-3|TRBD1|TRBJ1-3
TGTGCCAGCAGCTTCCACAGGGGCCCCGATTTCAGCTCTGGAAACACCATATATTTT
CASSFHRGPDFSSGNTIYF
>-|TRBV4-1|-|TRBJ1-6
TGCGCCAGCAGCCAGGAGGGGAGAAATTCACCCCTCCACTTT
CASSQEGRNSPLHF
>-|TRBV7-8|TRBD2|TRBJ2-1
TGTGCCAGCAGCCCCCAGAGAGCGGGAACCTACAATGAGCAGTTCTTC
CASSPQRAGTYNEQFF
>-|TRBV19|-|TRBJ1-5
TGTGCCAGTAGTATAAGCAATCAGCCCCAGCATTTT
CASSISNQPQHF
>-|TRBV4-1|-|TRBJ2-1
TGCGCCAGCAGCCAAGATCCCCCGCGAGAGCTTAGCTCCTACAATGAGCAGTTCTTC
CASSQDPPRELSSYNEQFF
>-|TRBV19|TRBD2|TRBJ2-3
TGTGCCAGTAGTATCTGGGGGGGGGATACGCAGTATTTT
CASSIWGGDTQYF
>-|TRBV5-1|-|TRBJ2-3
TGCGCCAGCAGCTTGGACCGCGGCACTAAGCAGTATTTT
CASSLDRGTKQYF
>-|TRBV2|-|TRBJ1-1
TGTGCCAGCAGGAGGGGAGGTGGCACTGAAGCTTTCTTT
CASRRGGGTEAFF
>-|TRBV29-1|TRBD1|TRBJ1-2
TGCAGCGTTGCGGACAGGGAACGGTATGGCTACACCTTC
CSVADRERYGYTF
>once|TRBV7-9|TRBD1|TRBJ1-1
TGTGCCAGCAGCTTCGGACAGGGCTGGAGCGGGACTGAAGCTTTCTTT
CASSFGQGWSGTEAFF
>-|TRBV7-9|-|TRBJ1-3
TGTGCCAGCAGCTCCTACAGGGCTGGAAACACCATATATTTT
CASSSYRAGNTIYF
>-|TRBV9|TRBD1|TRBJ2-7
TGTGCCAGCAGCTTTGGGACAGGGGGCCACGAGCAGTACTTC
CASSFGTGGHEQYF
>-|TRBV6-2/TRBV6-3|-|TRBJ2-7
TGTGCCAGCAGCGAGTTTCGGGGGGAGCAGTACTTC
CASSEFRGEQYF
>-|TRBV30|TRBD2|TRBJ2-3
TGTGCCTGGAACTTGGGACTAGCGGGGGGCACAGATACGCAGTATTTT
CAWNLGLAGGTDTQYF
>few|TRBV27|-|TRBJ1-6
TGTGCCAGCAGTTCACGAGGTTCACCCCTCCACTTT
CASSSRGSPLHF
>-|TRBV2|TRBD1|TRBJ2-7
TGTGCCAGCAGCCTGGACAGGGTAAACGAGCAGTACTTC
CASSLDRVNEQYF
>-|TRBV10-1|-|TRBJ1-5
TGCGCCAGCCGACACATTCAGATTCGTTATAGCAATCAGCCCCAGCATTTT
CASRHIQIRYSNQPQHF
>-|TRBV14|-|TRBJ1-3
TGTGCCAGCAGCCAAGATCATTCAGGAAACACCATATATTTT
CASSQDHSGNTIYF
>-|TRBV6-1|-|TRBJ1-5
TGTGCCAGCAGTGAGGGGGCCGGTCAGCCCCAGCATTTT
CASSEGAGQPQHF
>-|TRBV5-1|-|TRBJ2-5
TGCGCCAGCAGCTCGGCGGGGGCACGGGAGACCCAGTACTTC
CASSSAGARETQYF